These 31 T cell receptor beta chains share one sample of origin, sequenced in a study of blood T cell repertoires in COVID-19. Produced via immunoSEQ multiplex PCR; TCRdb's table is partial and in-frame only. The profile shows 55,000 to 65,000 clones, more than 90% of them singletons. Sequenced: peripheral blood. The receptors originated from a man in his sixties with acute or convalescent COVID-19.

J is TRBJ1-2 and V is TRBV3-1 (or the pseudogene TRBV3-2); D is uncertain. The CDR3 consists of 13 residues. Per the germline V gene, CDR1 is LGHDT and CDR2 is YNNKEL (reference sequence). Between the trimmed V and J ends, which lost 0 bases and 5 bases, there was a span of 7 bases. This CDR3 is CASSQESVYGYTF. CDR3 bases: TGTGCCAGCAGCCAAGAGTCCGTTTATGGCTACACCTTC.

This rearrangement joins TRBV5-8 to TRBJ1-5; D is unclear. Germline loops: CDR1 SGHTS, CDR2 YDEGEE. The CDR3 is 15 amino acids. V was clipped by 8 bases and J by 4 bases, with 19 bases between them. The CDR3 here is CASRYGLRENQPQHF. The CDR3 nucleotides read TGTGCCAGTCGTTATGGTTTACGTGAGAATCAGCCCCAGCATTTT.

The chain recombines TRBV24-1 with TRBJ2-2; D is unclear. This CDR3 has 13 amino acids. V was clipped by 6 bases and J by 3 bases, with 7 bases between them. CDR1 is KGHDR and CDR2 is SFDVKD in the germline V gene. The CDR3 spells CATSRGYTGELFF. CDR3 nucleotide sequence: TGTGCCACCAGTCGCGGATACACCGGGGAGCTGTTTTTT.

This clone was picked up one time. DNA for the CDR3: TGTGCCAGCAGTGAGGGCGCGAGCTCCTACAATGAGCAGTTCTTC. Translation: CASSEGASSYNEQFF. This chain connects TRBV6-4 to TRBJ2-1; no firm D call. V lost 3 bases, J lost 0 bases, and 9 bases lay in between. The CDR3 has 15 residues. Germline V gene lookup returns CDR1 MRHNA and CDR2 SNTAGT.

This sequence joins TRBV11-3 and TRBJ1-2; TRBD1 matches at 11 bases. The CDR3 is 14 amino acids. The V gene's germline CDR1 is SGHNT and CDR2 YENEEA. V lost 5 bases, J lost 5 bases, and 4 bases stayed unmatched. CDR3 sequence reads: CASSIGTGGYGYTF. Written as DNA, the CDR3 is TGTGCCAGCAGCATCGGGACAGGGGGGTATGGCTACACCTTC. Using reference TRBV11-3 and TRBJ1-2 for the parts outside the CDR3, the full variable domain is EAGVVQSPRYKIIEKKQPVAFWCNPISGHNTLYWYLQNLGQGPELLIRYENEEAVDDSQLPKDRFSAERLKGVDSTLKIQPAELGDSAVYLCASSIGTGGYGYTFGSGTRLTVV.

This clone appeared a single time. The chain combines TRBV5-4 with TRBJ2-1, with TRBD2 identical over 11 bases. This CDR3 has 14 amino acids. The V gene end was trimmed by 8 bases and the J gene end by 2 bases; junction bases not matched to a gene: 3. CDR1 SGHNT and CDR2 YYREEE come from the germline V gene (reference sequence). The CDR3 spells CASYSGRAYNEQFF. DNA for the CDR3: TGTGCCAGTTATAGCGGGAGGGCCTACAATGAGCAGTTCTTC.

In its sample, this clone was seen once. This rearrangement joins TRBV30 to TRBJ2-7, with 12 bases that match TRBD2. Germline V lookup: CDR1 GTSNPN, CDR2 SVGIG (reference sequence). The CDR3 is 17 amino acids. Trimming removed 4 bases from V and 4 bases from J; junction bases left unmatched: 14. The CDR3 nucleotides read TGTGCCTGGACCTCGCCACTCCTAGCGGGAGGGCGGTACGAGCAGTACTTC. This codes for CAWTSPLLAGGRYEQYF.

The chain has TRBV5-6 and TRBJ1-2, with D maybe TRBD1 (6 bases). The V end was cut by 3 bases, the J end by 5 bases, with 11 bases between. Germline CDR1 SGHDT, CDR2 YYEEEE. This CDR3 has 13 residues. CDR3 DNA sequence: TGTGCCAGCAGCTCACAGGGAGAGTATGGCTACACCTTC. This sequence encodes CASSSQGEYGYTF.

The chain recombines TRBV10-3 with TRBJ1-1, with a possible D match to TRBD1 (6 bases). CDR1 and CDR2 (germline): ENHRY, SYGVKD. The CDR3 contains 16 residues. Trimming removed 0 bases at V and 1 base at J, with 12 bases between. The CDR3 loop reads CAISESRKGGNTEAFF. The CDR3 DNA sequence: TGTGCCATCAGTGAGTCCCGGAAAGGGGGGAACACTGAAGCTTTCTTT.

V is TRBV5-4 and J is TRBJ2-3; D gene uncertain. CDR1 is SGHNT, CDR2 YYREEE, per germline (reference sequence). The CDR3 is 14 residues long. V dropped 4 bases and J dropped 2 bases, with 11 bases sitting between them. The DNA for the CDR3 is TGTGCCAGCAGCACGAACTACTTCACAGATACGCAGTATTTT. Protein sequence: CASSTNYFTDTQYF.

The genes are TRBV11-3 and TRBJ2-7; D uncertain. Germline V gene data show CDR1 as SGHNT and CDR2 as YENEEA. Trimming cost V 4 bases and J 0 bases, with 13 bases left between them. The CDR3 covers 15 residues. The CDR3 sequence is CASSYRSTGSYEQYF. CDR3 DNA: TGTGCCAGCAGCTATAGGAGTACTGGCTCCTACGAGCAGTACTTC.

J is TRBJ2-5 and V is TRBV11-2; D is uncertain. V was shortened by 5 bases and J by 0 bases, with 4 bases between the two germline ends. The CDR3 has 12 residues. The germline CDR1 and CDR2 sequences are SGHAT and FQNNGV. CDR3 DNA sequence: TGTGCCAGCAGCCCAGACCAAGAGACCCAGTACTTC. This sequence encodes CASSPDQETQYF.

The rearrangement links TRBV18 to TRBJ1-1, with TRBD1 identical over 7 bases. The CDR3 extends over 17 amino acids. CDR1 is KGHSH, CDR2 LQKENI, per germline. V shed 1 base, J shed 2 bases, and the junction held 10 bases outside the gene matches. CDR3 sequence (DNA): TGTGCCAGCTCACCACGCCAGGCTCAGGGGGGTAACACTGAAGCTTTCTTT. It specifies CASSPRQAQGGNTEAFF.

This clone has only one observation. The chain couples TRBV5-1 to TRBJ1-1, with TRBD1 as a possible D gene (5 bases). This CDR3 has 14 residues. CDR1 and CDR2 from the germline V gene are SGHRS and YFSETQ. V lost 4 bases, J lost 1 base, and 11 bases lay in between. The DNA of the CDR3 is TGCGCCAGCAGCCAGACAGCTGAGAACACTGAAGCTTTCTTT. Translation: CASSQTAENTEAFF.

J is TRBJ1-6 and V is TRBV18; tentative D call: TRBD1 (6 bases). Germline V CDR1 and CDR2: KGHSH, LQKENI. Trimming shortened V by 6 bases and J by 7 bases, and 13 bases separated the two germline ends. The CDR3 length is 14 residues. The CDR3 DNA is TGTGCCAGCTCCACCCGGACAGAAAATTCACCCCTCCACTTT. Translation gives CASSTRTENSPLHF.

DNA of the CDR3: TGTGCCAGCAGCGTCCGGGCGGGAGAGGGGGAGACCCAGTACTTC. This translates into CASSVRAGEGETQYF. This chain joins TRBV9 and TRBJ2-5, with 7 bases matching TRBD2. The CDR3 covers 15 residues. Germline V CDR1 and CDR2: SGDLS, YYNGEE. The trim removed 2 bases at V and 5 bases at J, leaving 9 bases unmatched.

The CDR3: CASSLSVDNEQFF. DNA for the CDR3: TGTGCCAGCAGCTTAAGTGTCGACAATGAGCAGTTCTTC. The genes are TRBV7-3 and TRBJ2-1; no definite D call. Germline lookup yields CDR1 SGHTA and CDR2 FQGTGA. The V end was cut by 1 base, the J end by 5 bases, with 6 bases between. CDR3 length: 13 amino acids.

This chain connects TRBV28 to TRBJ1-1, with D maybe TRBD1 (5 bases). Looked up from germline, CDR1 is MDHEN and CDR2 is SYDVKM. The CDR3 is 13 amino acids. The ends were cut back, 7 bases at V and 9 bases at J, with 18 bases in the middle. CDR3 sequence reads: CASIRGRALKAFF. Here the CDR3 DNA reads TGTGCCAGCATCCGGGGGAGAGCCCTGAAAGCTTTCTTT.

CDR3 in amino acids: CASSSSSGIAHEQFF. CDR3 nucleotides: TGTGCCAGCAGCTCTTCGTCCGGGATAGCACATGAGCAGTTCTTC. The V call is TRBV7-3, the J call TRBJ2-1; D possibly corresponds to TRBD2 (5 bases). Trimming left V 4 bases short and J 8 bases short, with 18 bases between. Germline V CDR1 and CDR2: SGHTA, FQGTGA. This CDR3 has 15 amino acids.

The V gene is TRBV12-5, the J gene TRBJ2-1; the D gene is possibly TRBD1 (5 bases). This CDR3 region has 14 residues. Trimming stripped 1 base from V and 4 bases from J, with 8 bases between. The germline gives CDR1 LGHNT, CDR2 FRNRAP. The CDR3 sequence: CASGLGQKYNEQFF. Written as DNA, the CDR3 is TGTGCTAGTGGTTTGGGACAGAAATACAATGAGCAGTTCTTC.

This chain links TRBV4-2 with TRBJ1-2, with 9 bases identical to TRBD1. The CDR3 is 14 residues long. The germline CDR1 and CDR2 sequences are LGHNA and YNFKEQ. Trimming took 0 bases from V and 4 from J; bases not matched to a gene: 0. Here the CDR3 DNA reads TGTGCCAGCAGCCAAGAGGACAGGGGCTATGGCTACACCTTC. Translating gives CASSQEDRGYGYTF.

The rearrangement joins TRBV5-5 to TRBJ2-7, with 8 bases that match TRBD1. Losses at the gene ends were 0 bases for V and 3 bases for J; bases not matched to a gene: 2. CDR3 size: 14 residues. Germline V gene sequence: CDR1 SGHKS, CDR2 YYEKEE (reference sequence). This CDR3 is CASSLGQGIYEQYF. The CDR3 DNA reads TGTGCCAGCAGCTTGGGACAGGGGATCTACGAGCAGTACTTC.

V usage is TRBV6-5 and J usage is TRBJ2-1; 8 bases align to TRBD1. The V gene end was trimmed by 4 bases and the J gene end by 7 bases; junction bases not matched to a gene: 9. The CDR3 spans 15 residues. Germline V gene lookup returns CDR1 MNHEY and CDR2 SVGAGI. CDR3 coding DNA: TGTGCCAGCAGTTCAGTGGCAGGGGGCCGGAATGAGCAGTTCTTC. Protein: CASSSVAGGRNEQFF.

The chain uses TRBV12-5 and TRBJ1-4; D is unclear. The germline V gene has CDR1 LGHNT and CDR2 FRNRAP. The CDR3 extends over 17 amino acids. V lost 0 bases and J 3 bases, leaving 14 bases between the germline ends. The CDR3 DNA reads as TGTGCTAGTGGTTTGGTACGCGGGATTGGAGCTAATGAAAAACTGTTTTTT. This encodes CASGLVRGIGANEKLFF.

CDR3 loop: CASTDQGAQYF. The CDR3 bases are TGTGCCAGCACTGACCAGGGGGCCCAGTACTTC. V usage is TRBV7-2 and J usage is TRBJ2-5, with 7 bases identical to TRBD1. The germline CDR1 and CDR2 sequences are SGHTA and FQGNSA. CDR3 length equals 11 residues. V lost 7 bases, J lost 9 bases, and 5 bases stayed unmatched.

The chain has TRBV28 and TRBJ2-4; 12 bases are a match to TRBD1. Looked up from germline, CDR1 is MDHEN and CDR2 is SYDVKM. V dropped 3 bases and J dropped 7; count of bases not matched to a gene: 4. The CDR3 consists of 15 residues. In nucleotides, the CDR3 is TGTGCCAGCAGTTTCACGGGACAGGGGGCGAACATTCAGTACTTC. It is translated as CASSFTGQGANIQYF.

The J gene is TRBJ1-1, the V gene TRBV28, with D hard to call. CDR1 is MDHEN and CDR2 is SYDVKM in the germline V gene. The CDR3 extends over 16 amino acids. V lost 4 bases and J lost 4, with 19 bases in between. For the CDR3, the DNA is TGTGCCAGCAGTTCCTCCGGGTCTACCTTTTCCACTGAAGCTTTCTTT. Translated: CASSSSGSTFSTEAFF.

CDR3 in DNA: TGTGCCAGCAGTCGACAGGGTTCCTACGAGCAGTACTTC. As protein: CASSRQGSYEQYF. The chain combines TRBV6-6 with TRBJ2-7, with 7 bases that match TRBD1. The CDR3 extends over 13 amino acids. Germline V gene lookup returns CDR1 MNHNY and CDR2 SVGAGI (reference sequence). The V gene end was trimmed by 5 bases and the J gene end by 1 base; junction bases not matched to a gene: 2.

This sequence joins TRBV4-1 and TRBJ2-7; TRBD1 aligns across 8 bases. CDR1 MGHRA and CDR2 YSYEKL come from the germline V gene. The CDR3 runs to 15 residues. The trim removed 4 bases at V and 2 bases at J, leaving 7 bases unmatched. The CDR3 coding sequence is TGCGCCAGCAGCCGCGGACAGGGATCGACCTACGAGCAGTACTTC. It is translated as CASSRGQGSTYEQYF.

This chain connects TRBV7-2 to TRBJ1-2; D unclear. The germline V gene has CDR1 SGHTA and CDR2 FQGNSA. The CDR3 has 13 amino acids. V was clipped by 4 bases and J by 4 bases, with 10 bases between them. CDR3 DNA sequence: TGTGCCAGCAGCTCTAATGGCGGCTATGGCTACACCTTC. Translated: CASSSNGGYGYTF. Full variable domain (remainder filled in from reference TRBV7-2 and TRBJ1-2): GAGVSQSPSNKVTEKGKDVELRCDPISGHTALYWYRQSLGQGLEFLIYFQGNSAPDKSGLPSDRFSAERTGGSVSTLTIQRTQQEDSAVYLCASSSNGGYGYTFGSGTRLTVV.

The CDR3 protein is CASSLALQGAPEQYF. The CDR3 nucleotides are TGTGCCAGCAGCTTAGCGCTACAGGGGGCTCCCGAGCAGTACTTC. This sequence joins TRBV7-2 and TRBJ2-7, with 9 bases aligning to TRBD1. The CDR3 has 15 residues. V shed 0 bases, J shed 6 bases, and the junction held 6 bases outside the gene matches. Germline CDR1 reads SGHTA; CDR2 reads FQGNSA.